This TCR beta chain was captured in a study of blood T cell repertoires in COVID-19. Across the study: The United States, Italy and Spain provided the acute and convalescent COVID-19 samples. T cells, B-cell-depleted T cells, or PBMCs provided the cDNA or gDNA that served as material.

Authors' analysis steps: Amplification with reference gene primers provided the estimates of nucleated cell counts. Sequencing used immunoSEQ multiplex PCR; TCRdb keeps in-frame clones, though not all of them. The V and J calls and the clone size are those of that table, but D and trimming were determined from the DNA. The sample holds around 100,000 clones, 88% seen once. The sequencing sample was made of peripheral blood. The TCR sequence derives from a human donor in a cohort sampled during active COVID-19.

CDR3 sequence: CASSLMVTVENTEAFF. The CDR3 nucleotides are TGCGCCAGCAGCCTAATGGTGACAGTGGAGAACACTGAAGCTTTCTTT. This chain uses TRBV4-1 with TRBJ1-1; D may be TRBD1 (5 bases). V lost 4 bases and J lost 1, with 16 bases in between. Germline loops: CDR1 MGHRA, CDR2 YSYEKL. The CDR3 extends over 16 amino acids.